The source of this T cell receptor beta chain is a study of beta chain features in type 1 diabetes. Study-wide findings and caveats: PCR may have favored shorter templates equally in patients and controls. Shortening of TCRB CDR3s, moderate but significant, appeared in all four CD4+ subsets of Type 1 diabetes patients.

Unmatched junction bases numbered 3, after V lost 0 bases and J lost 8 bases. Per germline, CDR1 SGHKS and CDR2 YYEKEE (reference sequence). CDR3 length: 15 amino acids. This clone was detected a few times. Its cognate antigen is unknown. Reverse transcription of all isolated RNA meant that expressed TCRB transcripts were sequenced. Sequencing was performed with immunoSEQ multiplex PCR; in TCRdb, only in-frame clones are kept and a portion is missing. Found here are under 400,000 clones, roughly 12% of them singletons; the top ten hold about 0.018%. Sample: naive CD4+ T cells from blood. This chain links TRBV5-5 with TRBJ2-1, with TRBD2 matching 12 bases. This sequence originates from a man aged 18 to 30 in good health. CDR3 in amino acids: CASSLGLAGDYEQFF. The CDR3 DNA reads TGTGCCAGCAGCTTGGGACTAGCGGGAGATTATGAGCAGTTCTTC.